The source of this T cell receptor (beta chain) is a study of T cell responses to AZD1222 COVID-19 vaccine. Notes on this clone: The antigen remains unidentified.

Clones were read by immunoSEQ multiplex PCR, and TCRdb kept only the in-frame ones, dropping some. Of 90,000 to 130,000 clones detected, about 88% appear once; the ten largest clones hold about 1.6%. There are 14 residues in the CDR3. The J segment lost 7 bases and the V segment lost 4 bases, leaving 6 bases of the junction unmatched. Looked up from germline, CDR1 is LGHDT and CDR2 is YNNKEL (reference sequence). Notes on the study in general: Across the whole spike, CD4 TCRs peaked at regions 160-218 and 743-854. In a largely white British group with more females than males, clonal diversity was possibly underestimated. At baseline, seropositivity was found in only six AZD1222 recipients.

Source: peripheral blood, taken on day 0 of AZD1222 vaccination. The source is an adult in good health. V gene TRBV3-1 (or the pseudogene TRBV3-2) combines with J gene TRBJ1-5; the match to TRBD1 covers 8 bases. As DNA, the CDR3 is TGTGCCAGCAGCCTGGGACAGGTCAGCCAGCCCCAGCATTTT. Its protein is CASSLGQVSQPQHF.